The present T cell receptor beta chain was sequenced within a study of siplizumab effects on memory and regulatory T cells. This clone was counted a single time. Produced via immunoSEQ multiplex PCR; TCRdb's table is partial and in-frame only. Of more than 75,000 clones in the sample, roughly 95% were seen once. The sample consisted of naive CD4+ T cells sorted from blood. The receptor's source is a human donor in good health.

The CDR3 loop is CASRTGGRDEQYF. The CDR3 DNA is TGTGCCAGCAGGACAGGGGGTAGAGACGAGCAGTACTTC. This sequence joins TRBV28 and TRBJ2-7; 9 nucleotides align to TRBD1. This CDR3 has 13 residues. Trimming removed 6 bases from V and 5 bases from J; junction bases left unmatched: 5. The germline CDR1 and CDR2 sequences are MDHEN and SYDVKM.